This T cell receptor (beta chain) was sequenced in a study of blood T cell repertoires in COVID-19. Study-wide context: Whether acute or convalescent, the COVID-19 samples came from the United States, Italy and Spain. Sources were T cells, B-cell-depleted T cells, or PBMCs; the material itself was cDNA or gDNA.

Methods used by the authors: Reference gene primer amplification yielded estimated nucleated cell counts. Profiling relied on immunoSEQ multiplex PCR, and the TCRdb table lists in-frame clones only, not all of them. D and trimming come from the DNA, and the V and J calls and clone size come from that table. The repertoire includes approximately 240,000 clones, 75% to 85% of them detected once, and 5.5% sits in the top ten. The CDR3 loop spans 14 amino acids. Germline CDR1 SGHRS, CDR2 YFSETQ. With 7 bases clipped from V and 5 bases from J, the junction kept 8 bases outside the gene matches. This receptor was identified in a human donor in a cohort sampled during active COVID-19. This chain joins TRBV5-1 and TRBJ1-5; 8 bases map to TRBD1. Sequencing used peripheral blood. DNA for the CDR3: TGCGCCAGCCGTTCCGGGACAGGAGATCAGCCCCAGCATTTT. Protein: CASRSGTGDQPQHF.